The T cell receptor beta chain described here comes from a study of blood T cell repertoires in COVID-19. On the study more broadly: T cells, B-cell-depleted T cells, or PBMCs supplied cDNA or gDNA.

The CDR3 runs 15 residues. CDR1 and CDR2 from the germline V gene are SGHRS and YFSETQ. V was cut by 0 bases and J by 4 bases, with 13 bases left in between. Method: immunoSEQ multiplex PCR; TCRdb's copy keeps in-frame clones and lacks some. The profile shows about 110,000 clones, 70% to 90% of them singletons. The sequence was collected from a human donor in a cohort sampled during active COVID-19. The V gene is TRBV5-1, the J gene TRBJ2-5; D may be TRBD1 (5 bases). The sequenced sample consisted of peripheral blood. CDR3 loop: CASSLVQGGGETQYF. The CDR3 DNA is TGCGCCAGCAGCTTGGTCCAGGGTGGTGGAGAGACCCAGTACTTC.